This T cell receptor (beta chain) was obtained from a study of T cells after yellow fever vaccination. One entry per CDR3 protein, called by TCRdb with MiXCR from the 5' RACE reads. The sample lists roughly 350,000 distinct CDR3 sequences; over 4% were seen once. The CDR3 sequence is 15 residues long. The V and J ends lost 4 bases and 3 bases, in that order; junction bases with no gene match: 6. CDR1 and CDR2 (germline): LGHNA, YNFKEQ. This clonotype was seen many times. This rearrangement joins TRBV4-2 to TRBJ2-3; 8 positions agree with TRBD2. This sequence was found in a man between 18 and 29 years old who received the YFV17D yellow fever vaccine. The source was PBMCs, collected 5 days after the yellow fever booster vaccination. CDR3 sequence: CASSPRGGLTDTQYF. The DNA of the CDR3 is TGTGCCAGCAGCCCCCGGGGGGGCCTGACAGATACGCAGTATTTT.